The 28 T cell receptor beta chains below come from one sample, sequenced in a study of cytomegalovirus exposure and HLA in healthy donors. Vbeta (60) and Jbeta (13) primers were used in the PCR. Profiled with immunoSEQ multiplex PCR; TCRdb holds only in-frame clones, not every one. This table lists roughly 100,000 clones. Sequencing was carried out using PBMCs. The source is a man aged 45 to 65 in good health and CMV-seronegative.

The chain couples TRBV2 to TRBJ1-1, with 7 bases aligning to TRBD1. CDR1 is SNHLY, CDR2 FYNNEI, per germline. CDR3 length: 14 residues. J lost 1 base, V lost 6 bases, and 5 bases had no gene match. The CDR3: CASRSTGTNTEAFF. In DNA, the CDR3 is TGTGCCAGCAGATCGACAGGGACGAACACTGAAGCTTTCTTT.

The chain carries TRBV27 and TRBJ2-7; 9 bases match TRBD1. The CDR3 has 15 residues. V trimming: 6 bases; J trimming: 7 bases; junction bases outside the gene matches: 13. Germline CDR1 and CDR2: MNHEY and SMNVEV (reference sequence). As DNA, the CDR3 is TGTGCCAGCAGCTCTTCCGGGACAGGGAGGGGGGAGCAGTACTTC. Amino acid sequence: CASSSSGTGRGEQYF.

The genes are TRBV18 and TRBJ1-5, with 7 bases that match TRBD1. The CDR3 spans 14 residues. Germline CDR1 is KGHSH and CDR2 is LQKENI. V trimming: 3 bases; J trimming: 8 bases; junction bases outside the gene matches: 7. As DNA, the CDR3 is TGTGCCAGCTCACCTATCGGCACAGGGGAGCCCCAGCATTTT. It specifies CASSPIGTGEPQHF. Supplemented by reference TRBV18 and TRBJ1-5, the full variable domain reads NAGVMQNPRHLVRRRGQEARLRCSPMKGHSHVYWYRQLPEEGLKFMVYLQKENIIDESGMPKERFSAEFPKEGPSILRIQQVVRGDSAAYFCASSPIGTGEPQHFGDGTRLSIL.

The J gene is TRBJ2-1, the V gene TRBV5-1; no firm D call. Trimming took off 2 bases at V and 5 bases at J, with 11 bases between the two ends. Per the germline V gene, CDR1 is SGHRS and CDR2 is YFSETQ. The CDR3 runs 14 residues. For the CDR3, the DNA is TGCGCCAGCAGCTTCTCCAGCGCTCACAATGAGCAGTTCTTC. Amino acid sequence: CASSFSSAHNEQFF.

The chain has TRBV6-5 and TRBJ1-1; D is unclear. Germline V gene lookup returns CDR1 MNHEY and CDR2 SVGAGI. V was pared by 6 bases and J by 11 bases, with 22 bases between. There are 14 residues in the CDR3. The CDR3 DNA follows: TGTGCCAGCAGGTCGACCACAGTGCCTGGGAGGGCTTTCTTT. Its protein product is CASRSTTVPGRAFF.

The genes are TRBV6-1 and TRBJ1-1; 8 nucleotides line up with TRBD1. CDR3 length equals 14 residues. V was pared by 10 bases and J by 4 bases, with 11 bases of the junction left unmatched. CDR1 is MNHNS, CDR2 SASEGT, per germline. The CDR3 reads CANHKTGVGTEAFF. The CDR3 coding sequence is TGTGCCAACCATAAGACAGGGGTCGGCACTGAAGCTTTCTTT.

The V and J genes are TRBV15 and TRBJ1-3; perhaps TRBD1 as D (5 bases). The CDR3 consists of 12 residues. Trimming pared 3 bases from V and 11 bases from J, leaving 11 bases between. The germline V gene has CDR1 LNHNV and CDR2 YYDKDF (reference sequence). For the CDR3, the DNA is TGTGCCACCAGCAGGGGGCACCCTCCCATATATTTT. Translated, it gives CATSRGHPPIYF.

The J gene is TRBJ2-5, the V gene TRBV7-8, with 10 positions matching TRBD2. V lost 5 bases to trimming and J lost 4 bases; unmatched junction nucleotides: 4. CDR3 length equals 14 residues. Germline CDR1 SGHVS, CDR2 FQNEAQ. The CDR3 DNA is TGTGCCAGCAGCCATCTAGCGGGAGCAGAGACCCAGTACTTC. This codes for CASSHLAGAETQYF.

V gene TRBV5-1 combines with J gene TRBJ1-6; the D is unclear. Germline V lookup: CDR1 SGHRS, CDR2 YFSETQ. This CDR3 is 14 amino acids long. Trimming left V 0 bases short and J 5 bases short, with 6 bases between. The CDR3 nucleotides are TGCGCCAGCAGCTTGGGCGGTAATAATTCACCCCTCCACTTT. Translating it yields CASSLGGNNSPLHF.

The chain links TRBV7-2 to TRBJ1-1, with 9 bases lining up with TRBD1. V lost 2 bases, J lost 11 bases, and 9 bases stayed unmatched. CDR3 size: 14 residues. Per germline, CDR1 SGHTA and CDR2 FQGNSA. As DNA, the CDR3 is TGTGCCAGCAGCTTATTGCCGGGACAGGGAGCCGCTTTCTTT. Amino acids: CASSLLPGQGAAFF. Full variable domain (rest looked up from reference TRBV7-2 and TRBJ1-1): GAGVSQSPSNKVTEKGKDVELRCDPISGHTALYWYRQSLGQGLEFLIYFQGNSAPDKSGLPSDRFSAERTGGSVSTLTIQRTQQEDSAVYLCASSLLPGQGAAFFGQGTRLTVV.

To note about this clone: At one end the junction does not follow the germline gene, possibly because of a read error. The chain couples TRBV4-3 to TRBJ1-4; possibly TRBD1 for D (5 bases). Germline lookup yields CDR1 LGHNA and CDR2 YSLEER. CDR3 size: 13 residues. The CDR3 spells CASSKDRQGRLFF. CDR3 DNA: TGCGCCAGCAGCAAAGATCGGCAGGGAAGGCTGTTTTTT.

The chain employs TRBV5-4 and TRBJ1-1; D call uncertain. V was cut by 4 bases and J by 0 bases, with 10 bases left in between. CDR3 size: 14 residues. CDR1 is SGHNT, CDR2 YYREEE, per germline (reference sequence). The CDR3, as DNA: TGTGCCAGCAGCGGAGGCTACATGAACACTGAAGCTTTCTTT. Protein: CASSGGYMNTEAFF.

The rearrangement joins TRBV12-5 to TRBJ1-1, with 9 bases fitting TRBD1. The CDR3 runs to 14 residues. Germline CDR1 reads LGHNT; CDR2 reads FRNRAP. The trim removed 6 bases at V and 2 bases at J, leaving 4 bases unmatched. CDR3 bases: TGTGCTAGTGGAGTAACAGGGGGCAACACTGAAGCTTTCTTT. Amino acids: CASGVTGGNTEAFF.

The rearrangement links TRBV5-1 to TRBJ1-5, with D perhaps TRBD1 (5 bases). Germline V gene lookup returns CDR1 SGHRS and CDR2 YFSETQ. Trimming removed 2 bases at V and 5 bases at J, with 11 bases between. The CDR3 runs to 14 residues. The CDR3 DNA follows: TGCGCCAGCAGCTTAGGGGAGGGGCATCAGCCCCAGCATTTT. It yields the protein CASSLGEGHQPQHF.

The chain links TRBV6-1 to TRBJ1-3, with D uncertain. V was clipped by 2 bases and J by 3 bases, with 8 bases between them. Germline V CDR1 and CDR2: MNHNS, SASEGT. The CDR3 sequence is 14 residues long. CDR3 protein: CASSERGGGNTIYF. Written as DNA, the CDR3 is TGTGCCAGCAGTGAACGGGGAGGTGGAAACACCATATATTTT.

The chain carries TRBV19 and TRBJ2-6; 8 bases map to TRBD1. J gave up 2 bases and V 5 bases, and 5 bases lay outside the gene matches. The CDR3 spans 16 residues. CDR1 is LNHDA, CDR2 SQIVND, per germline (reference sequence). The CDR3 loop is CASSPQGGAGANVLTF. CDR3 nucleotides: TGTGCCAGTAGTCCACAGGGGGGTGCTGGGGCCAACGTCCTGACTTTC.

V usage is TRBV5-1 and J usage is TRBJ1-2; D might be TRBD1 (6 bases). V shed 2 bases and J shed 14 bases, with 22 bases lying between them. The CDR3 is 14 amino acids. Germline loops: CDR1 SGHRS, CDR2 YFSETQ. Here the CDR3 DNA reads TGCGCCAGCAGCTTAACAGGGATCGGCCCCGCTGGGACCTTC. Translating it yields CASSLTGIGPAGTF. Full variable domain (missing parts from reference TRBV5-1 and TRBJ1-2): KAGVTQTPRYLIKTRGQQVTLSCSPISGHRSVSWYQQTPGQGLQFLFEYFSETQRNKGNFPGRFSGRQFSNSRSEMNVSTLELGDSALYLCASSLTGIGPAGTFGSGTRLTVV.

The chain recombines TRBV5-1 with TRBJ2-5, with 8 positions matching TRBD1. CDR1 is SGHRS and CDR2 is YFSETQ in the germline V gene. The ends lost 4 bases at V and 0 bases at J; junction bases unmatched: 8. This CDR3 comprises 16 residues. Written as DNA, the CDR3 is TGCGCCAGCAGCGGGGACAGGTCGGGGTACCAAGAGACCCAGTACTTC. Protein product: CASSGDRSGYQETQYF.

The CDR3 region is CASSRLWALGQPQHF. In DNA, the CDR3 is TGCGCCAGCAGCCGTCTTTGGGCGCTTGGACAGCCCCAGCATTTT. The chain carries TRBV4-3 and TRBJ1-5; D is unresolved. The CDR3 consists of 15 residues. Trimming left V 4 bases short and J 7 bases short, with 17 bases between. Germline-derived CDR1 and CDR2 are LGHNA and YSLEER.

CDR3 region: CASRRTTATETYEQYF. CDR3 nucleotide sequence: TGTGCCAGCAGACGCACAACCGCGACAGAGACCTACGAGCAGTACTTC. The chain joins TRBV7-9 to TRBJ2-7; D is perhaps TRBD1 (5 bases). From germline, CDR1 is SEHNR and CDR2 FQNEAQ (reference sequence). The CDR3 sequence is 16 residues long. Deletions cut 6 bases from V and 2 bases from J, with 20 bases between.

Concerning this clone: The sample holds other DNA sequences that translate to the same CDR3. The chain combines TRBV5-1 with TRBJ2-7, with D maybe TRBD1 (6 bases). The CDR3 loop spans 16 amino acids. Trimming shortened V by 0 bases and J by 2 bases, and 15 bases separated the two germline ends. Germline V gives CDR1 SGHRS, CDR2 YFSETQ. CDR3: CASSLVAGATPYEQYF. CDR3 nucleotide sequence: TGCGCCAGCAGCTTGGTAGCAGGGGCCACACCCTACGAGCAGTACTTC.

V is TRBV5-6 and J is TRBJ2-1; D is undetermined. Germline CDR1 is SGHDT and CDR2 is YYEEEE. CDR3 length: 16 amino acids. The V and J ends lost 2 bases and 0 bases respectively, with 12 bases between them. The CDR3 loop is CASSFFRSPSYNEQFF. CDR3 DNA sequence: TGTGCCAGCAGCTTTTTTCGGTCCCCCTCCTACAATGAGCAGTTCTTC.

CDR3 nucleotides: TGTGCCAGTAGTATAGGGGGAGCCGACGAGACCCAGTACTTC. This translates into CASSIGGADETQYF. The chain recombines TRBV19 with TRBJ2-5, with D perhaps matching TRBD2 (5 bases). V gave up 1 base and J gave up 5 bases, with 11 bases separating them. The CDR3 spans 14 residues. In germline, CDR1 is LNHDA, CDR2 SQIVND (reference sequence).

The chain combines TRBV6-5 with TRBJ1-4; 8 bases map to TRBD1. Per germline, CDR1 MNHEY and CDR2 SVGAGI. The CDR3 is 14 residues long. Losses at the gene ends were 6 bases for V and 7 bases for J; bases not matched to a gene: 7. CDR3 loop: CASRGTGRGEKLFF. DNA for the CDR3: TGTGCCAGCAGAGGGACAGGACGGGGTGAAAAACTGTTTTTT.

This chain links TRBV7-2 with TRBJ2-7; 14 nucleotides match TRBD2. The germline gives CDR1 SGHTA, CDR2 FQGNSA. CDR3 length equals 15 residues. V gave up 1 base and J gave up 11 bases; unmatched junction bases: 7. CDR3 protein: CASSLGLAGGRTEYF. The CDR3 nucleotides are TGTGCCAGCAGCTTAGGACTAGCGGGAGGGCGCACGGAGTACTTC. The full variable domain, with the rest looked up from reference TRBV7-2 and TRBJ2-7, is GAGVSQSPSNKVTEKGKDVELRCDPISGHTALYWYRQSLGQGLEFLIYFQGNSAPDKSGLPSDRFSAERTGGSVSTLTIQRTQQEDSAVYLCASSLGLAGGRTEYFGPGTRLTVT.

The chain links TRBV27 to TRBJ1-3; tentatively, D is TRBD1 (5 bases). From germline, CDR1 is MNHEY and CDR2 SMNVEV (reference sequence). The V gene lost 5 bases and the J gene lost 0 bases, with 20 bases spanning the gap. The CDR3 loop spans 18 amino acids. CDR3 DNA: TGTGCCAGCAGTCCCGACAGCCTCCACCTCTCCTCTGGAAACACCATATATTTT. Translated, it gives CASSPDSLHLSSGNTIYF.

The chain carries TRBV18 and TRBJ2-7, with D perhaps TRBD2 (6 bases). Germline CDR1 KGHSH, CDR2 LQKENI. This CDR3 is 15 amino acids long. Trimming cost V 3 bases and J 5 bases, with 17 bases left between them. The CDR3 DNA is TGTGCCAGCTCACCCGGCGGGGCTGGAGGTCACGAGCAGTACTTC. Amino acids: CASSPGGAGGHEQYF.

The chain uses TRBV9 and TRBJ1-2; D not resolved. The CDR3 extends over 14 amino acids. The V end lost 0 bases, the J end lost 3 bases, and 9 bases lay between the germline ends. Germline V lookup: CDR1 SGDLS, CDR2 YYNGEE. DNA for the CDR3: TGTGCCAGCAGCGTAGCGGGAACCGACTATGGCTACACCTTC. Amino acids: CASSVAGTDYGYTF.